These T cell receptor beta chains were read from a single sample in a study of blood T cell repertoires in COVID-19. Clones were sequenced by immunoSEQ multiplex PCR, and TCRdb holds only the in-frame ones, with some missing. The data hold some 42,000 clones, with roughly 84% observed a single time. Sequencing used peripheral blood. The receptors stem from a human donor in a cohort sampled during active COVID-19. Each CDR3 is given with its conserved first and last residue. D genes are given only for firm matches. Clone size appears in some rows only: once, few, many, or a class for an expanded clone.

clone_size	v_call	j_call	d_call	cdr3_aa	cdr3_nt
NA	TRBV28	TRBJ1-1	TRBD1	CASGQAHTEAFF	TGTGCCAGTGGACAGGCGCACACTGAAGCTTTCTTT
once	TRBV7-6	TRBJ1-2	NA	CAVRVRQGLTNYGYTF	TGTGCCGTCAGGGTGAGGCAGGGATTAACTAACTATGGCTACACCTTC
NA	TRBV7-7	TRBJ2-3	TRBD1	CASSRSTGLDTQYF	TGTGCTAGCAGCCGCTCGACAGGGTTAGATACGCAGTATTTT
once	TRBV5-1	TRBJ2-7	NA	CASSLAASPTGIRSYEQYF	TGCGCCAGCAGCTTGGCTGCTTCCCCCACCGGGATCCGCTCCTACGAGCAGTACTTC
NA	TRBV4-1	TRBJ2-3	TRBD2	CASSQVTARGAPGDTQYF	TGCGCCAGCAGCCAAGTGACGGCGCGGGGGGCCCCGGGTGATACGCAGTATTTT
NA	TRBV21-1	TRBJ2-5	NA	CASSNSPRGQETQYF	TGTGCCAGCAGCAATAGCCCCAGGGGGCAAGAGACCCAGTACTTC
once	TRBV30	TRBJ1-2	NA	CAWSSGTFGGYTF	TGTGCCTGGAGCTCCGGGACATTCGGCGGCTACACCTTC
once	TRBV6-5	TRBJ2-1	TRBD2	CASRLAGGSYNEQFF	TGTGCCAGCAGGCTAGCGGGGGGCTCCTACAATGAGCAGTTCTTC
NA	TRBV29-1	TRBJ1-2	TRBD1	CSVAGGYGYTF	TGCAGCGTAGCAGGGGGCTATGGCTACACCTTC
NA	TRBV27	TRBJ2-1	NA	CASIPYGVGAGEQFF	TGTGCCAGCATCCCCTATGGGGTGGGGGCGGGTGAGCAGTTCTTC
once	TRBV11-2	TRBJ1-2	NA	CASSSVSGHLAYGYTF	TGTGCCAGCAGCTCAGTCTCAGGGCATTTGGCCTATGGCTACACCTTC
NA	TRBV5-1	TRBJ1-2	NA	CASSLTTGDYGYTF	TGCGCCAGCAGCTTAACGACAGGAGACTATGGCTACACCTTC
NA	TRBV7-8	TRBJ1-1	TRBD1	CASNNRGKDTEAFF	TGTGCCAGCAATAACAGGGGTAAAGACACTGAAGCTTTCTTT
NA	TRBV19	TRBJ2-1	TRBD1	CASSLRDRVMDEQFF	TGTGCCAGTAGTCTCCGGGACAGGGTGATGGATGAGCAGTTCTTC
once	TRBV27	TRBJ2-1	TRBD2	CASSPTGWRGSNEQFF	TGTGCCAGCAGTCCCACTGGGTGGCGGGGGAGCAATGAGCAGTTCTTC
NA	TRBV6-5	TRBJ2-1	TRBD2	CASSLGTSAYNEQFF	TGTGCCAGCAGCCTTGGGACTAGCGCTTACAATGAGCAGTTCTTC
NA	TRBV30	TRBJ2-3	TRBD2	CAWSYSGADTQYF	TGTGCCTGGAGCTATAGCGGGGCAGATACGCAGTATTTT
NA	TRBV7-9	TRBJ2-5	TRBD1	CASFRQGAGETQYF	TGTGCCAGCTTCAGACAGGGGGCTGGAGAGACCCAGTACTTC
NA	TRBV5-4	TRBJ1-1	TRBD1	CASSLGTGKNTEAFF	TGTGCCAGCAGCTTGGGGACAGGGAAGAACACTGAAGCTTTCTTT
NA	TRBV5-1	TRBJ1-1	NA	CASSSQGWVDTEAFF	TGCGCCAGCAGCTCGCAGGGGTGGGTGGACACTGAAGCTTTCTTT
NA	TRBV5-1	TRBJ2-1	TRBD2	CASSLSRGGTNNEQFF	TGCGCCAGCAGCTTGTCCCGGGGGGGGACCAACAATGAGCAGTTCTTC
once	TRBV18	TRBJ2-1	TRBD2	CASSPGLAGGGGFF	TGTGCCAGCTCCCCCGGACTAGCGGGGGGGGGAGGCTTCTTC
NA	TRBV29-1	TRBJ1-1	NA	CSVDSSGTEAFF	TGCAGCGTTGACTCGAGTGGCACTGAAGCTTTCTTT
NA	TRBV2	TRBJ1-1	TRBD1	CASSEGTGGMGTEAFF	TGTGCCAGCAGTGAAGGGACAGGGGGCATGGGGACTGAAGCTTTCTTT
NA	TRBV25-1	TRBJ2-5	TRBD1	CASSGPPGGQTETQYF	TGTGCCAGCAGTGGCCCCCCAGGGGGCCAAACGGAGACCCAGTACTTC
NA	TRBV5-4	TRBJ2-5	TRBD1	CASSLQGQETQYF	TGTGCCAGCAGCCTACAGGGGCAAGAGACCCAGTACTTC
NA	TRBV20-1	TRBJ2-3	NA	CSASSGAPTDTQYF	TGCAGTGCTAGTAGTGGAGCGCCGACAGATACGCAGTATTTT
NA	TRBV5-6	TRBJ2-5	NA	CASSPGGGETQYF	TGTGCCAGCAGCCCAGGAGGCGGGGAGACCCAGTACTTC
NA	TRBV4-1	TRBJ2-1	NA	CASSQGAGDAYNEQFF	TGCGCCAGCAGCCAAGGGGCAGGGGATGCCTACAATGAGCAGTTCTTC
NA	TRBV11-2	TRBJ1-3	NA	CASSLDWQAGNTIYF	TGTGCCAGCAGCTTAGATTGGCAGGCTGGAAACACCATATATTTT
NA	TRBV19	TRBJ1-2	TRBD1	CASSNPAGGSNYGYTF	TGTGCCAGTAGTAATCCGGCAGGGGGCTCGAACTATGGCTACACCTTC
NA	TRBV7-8	TRBJ2-1	TRBD2	CASSSQSGAGFFEQFF	TGTGCCAGCAGCTCACAAAGCGGGGCCGGTTTCTTTGAGCAGTTCTTC
NA	TRBV2	TRBJ1-1	NA	CASREGQTPMNTEAFF	TGTGCCAGCAGAGAGGGACAAACTCCCATGAACACTGAAGCTTTCTTT
NA	TRBV29-1	TRBJ2-5	TRBD2	CSVATSGETQYF	TGCAGCGTTGCTACTAGCGGGGAGACCCAGTACTTC
NA	TRBV5-5	TRBJ2-7	TRBD1	CASSQGTGGSYEQYF	TGTGCCAGCAGCCAAGGGACAGGGGGTTCCTACGAGCAGTACTTC
NA	TRBV5-5	TRBJ2-2	TRBD2	CASSLERGGFGELFF	TGTGCCAGCAGCTTGGAGCGGGGGGGCTTCGGGGAGCTGTTTTTT
NA	TRBV30	TRBJ2-4	NA	CAWNQGSLAKNIQYF	TGTGCCTGGAATCAGGGATCTCTAGCCAAAAACATTCAGTACTTC